Below, 30 T cell receptor beta chains from the same sample are listed, as sequenced in a study of blood T cell repertoires in COVID-19. Measured with immunoSEQ multiplex PCR; TCRdb has only the in-frame clones, and not every one. Counted here are about 240,000 clones, more than 75% occurring once; the ten biggest clones make up about 0.99%. The material sequenced was peripheral blood. The receptors were sampled from a woman between 40 and 55 years old who had recovered from COVID-19.

As for this clone: The same CDR3 can be traced to other DNA sequences in this sample. V usage is TRBV9 and J usage is TRBJ1-1; no clear D. The CDR3 runs 13 residues. V was shortened by 0 bases and J by 3 bases, with 6 bases between the two germline ends. The germline V gene encodes CDR1 SGDLS and CDR2 YYNGEE. CDR3 region: CASSVAGDTEAFF. CDR3 nucleotides: TGTGCCAGCAGCGTAGCCGGGGACACTGAAGCTTTCTTT.

The V call is TRBV18, the J call TRBJ1-1; D ambiguous. Between the trimmed V and J ends, which lost 6 bases and 6 bases, there was a span of 8 bases. CDR1 and CDR2 (germline): KGHSH, LQKENI. The CDR3 is 11 residues long. The CDR3 here is CASSRSAEAFF. CDR3 nucleotides: TGTGCCAGCTCCCGTAGCGCTGAAGCTTTCTTT.

The rearrangement joins TRBV6-2 or TRBV6-3 to TRBJ2-1; 10 nucleotides match TRBD2. Per the germline V gene, CDR1 is MNHEY and CDR2 is SVGEGT. The J segment lost 9 bases and the V segment lost 6 bases, leaving 11 bases of the junction unmatched. The CDR3 extends over 15 amino acids. The CDR3 is CASSPLAGVGGEQFF. CDR3 nucleotide sequence: TGTGCCAGCAGCCCCCTAGCGGGAGTAGGCGGTGAGCAGTTCTTC.

This chain joins TRBV7-8 and TRBJ1-3; D is unclear. Germline V CDR1 and CDR2: SGHVS, FQNEAQ. V lost 1 base and J 0 bases, leaving 7 bases between the germline ends. The CDR3 length is 15 residues. This CDR3 is CASSLGRPSGNTIYF. Written as DNA, the CDR3 is TGTGCCAGCAGCTTAGGTCGTCCCTCTGGAAACACCATATATTTT.

The chain couples TRBV21-1 to TRBJ1-6. TRBV21-1 corresponds to a pseudogene. The CDR3 runs to 17 residues. Written as DNA, the CDR3 is TGTGCCAGCAGCAACCCCGACAGACCTCTTGGGGGGTCACCCCTCCACTTT. This encodes CASSNPDRPLGGSPLHF.

The V gene is TRBV11-2, the J gene TRBJ2-7; no clear D. The CDR3 has 13 amino acids. V gave up 1 base and J gave up 2 bases, with 6 bases separating them. CDR1 is SGHAT, CDR2 FQNNGV, per germline. The CDR3 DNA reads TGTGCCAGCAGCTTAGGGGCGCCCTACGAGCAGTACTTC. This codes for CASSLGAPYEQYF.

This clone was seen only once. The rearrangement joins TRBV12-2 to TRBJ2-7; the table's D call, TRBD2, has no DNA check behind it. TRBV12-2 is an annotated pseudogene. The CDR3 contains 18 residues. The CDR3 coding sequence is TGTGCAAGTCGCTCACGCAAGGTAGCGGGAGGGCCCTCGGGTGAGCAGTACGTC. Translated: CASRSRKVAGGPSGEQYV.

This chain connects TRBV18 to TRBJ2-4, with D maybe TRBD2 (6 bases). V was pared by 3 bases and J by 6 bases, with 18 bases between. From germline, CDR1 is KGHSH and CDR2 LQKENI. This CDR3 spans 16 amino acids. The CDR3 region has the DNA TGTGCCAGCTCACCCCCGAGGGGCTTAGCGGCAAACATTCAGTACTTC. Translating it yields CASSPPRGLAANIQYF.

The J gene is TRBJ2-3, the V gene TRBV30; 10 bases match TRBD2. The germline V gene has CDR1 GTSNPN and CDR2 SVGIG (reference sequence). This CDR3 is built from 14 residues. After removal of 4 bases from V and 4 bases from J, the junction contained 5 bases not matched to a gene. The CDR3, as DNA: TGTGCCTGGAATCTAGCGGGAGTGGCAGATACGCAGTATTTT. It is translated as CAWNLAGVADTQYF.

The chain's CDR3 is CASSPRQASLNTEAFF. The CDR3 DNA follows: TGTGCCAGCTCACCCCGACAGGCGTCCCTGAACACTGAAGCTTTCTTT. The V and J genes are TRBV18 and TRBJ1-1; perhaps TRBD1 as D (6 bases). The CDR3 loop spans 16 amino acids. Germline CDR1 and CDR2: KGHSH and LQKENI. Trimming took off 3 bases at V and 0 bases at J, with 14 bases between the two ends.

The chain is built from TRBV19 and TRBJ2-7; no definite D call. CDR3 length: 15 amino acids. CDR1 LNHDA and CDR2 SQIVND come from the germline V gene (reference sequence). Trimming stripped 3 bases from V and 0 bases from J, with 12 bases between. The CDR3 is CASSIGPPPSYEQYF. The DNA for the CDR3 is TGTGCCAGTAGTATTGGGCCCCCCCCCTCCTACGAGCAGTACTTC.

The rearrangement joins TRBV24-1 to TRBJ2-2; 7 nucleotides match TRBD1. This CDR3 has 16 amino acids. After removal of 1 base from V and 6 bases from J, the junction contained 7 bases not matched to a gene. CDR1 and CDR2 (germline): KGHDR, SFDVKD. The CDR3 region has the DNA TGTGCCACCAGTGATTTAGGCAGGGGGATCCCCGGGGAGCTGTTTTTT. Encoded protein: CATSDLGRGIPGELFF.

The chain is built from TRBV7-9 and TRBJ2-1; 11 nucleotides agree with TRBD1. V dropped 5 bases and J dropped 3; count of bases not matched to a gene: 6. Germline V gives CDR1 SEHNR, CDR2 FQNEAQ (reference sequence). The CDR3 loop spans 16 amino acids. The chain's CDR3 is CASSVPGQGVYNEQFF. The CDR3 bases are TGTGCCAGCAGCGTCCCGGGACAGGGGGTCTACAATGAGCAGTTCTTC.

Turning to this clone: The junction departs from germline at one end; a sequencing error may be responsible. This chain connects TRBV19 to TRBJ1-2; D may be TRBD1 (6 bases). Per the germline V gene, CDR1 is LNHDA and CDR2 is SQIVND (reference sequence). The CDR3 extends over 11 amino acids. In DNA form, the CDR3 reads TGTGCCAGTAGTATGGGGGCCTTAAGTTCCTTC. It is translated as CASSMGALSSF.

DNA for the CDR3: TGTGCCAGCAGCTTCGGGAGGAACACTGAAGCTTTCTTT. This gives the protein CASSFGRNTEAFF. The chain combines TRBV11-2 with TRBJ1-1, with unresolved D. Germline V gene data show CDR1 as SGHAT and CDR2 as FQNNGV. This CDR3 contains 13 residues. V dropped 3 bases and J dropped 1 base, with 6 bases sitting between them.

V gene TRBV4-1 combines with J gene TRBJ1-2; D possibly corresponds to TRBD1 (5 bases). CDR3 size: 14 residues. The V end lost 4 bases, the J end lost 1 base, and 10 bases lay between the germline ends. The germline gives CDR1 MGHRA, CDR2 YSYEKL. For the CDR3, the DNA is TGCGCCAGCAGCCCTTATCAGGGTAACTATGGCTACACCTTC. As protein: CASSPYQGNYGYTF.

V is TRBV10-1 and J is TRBJ2-7, with a tentative D call TRBD2 (7 bases). Trimming removed 7 bases from V and 2 bases from J, with 18 bases in between. The CDR3 extends over 15 amino acids. Germline-derived CDR1 and CDR2 are WNHNN and SYGVQD (reference sequence). The chain's CDR3 is CASTEGGVLPYEQYV. The CDR3 DNA reads TGCGCCAGCACCGAGGGGGGGGTTTTGCCCTACGAGCAGTACGTC.

The chain carries TRBV24-1 and TRBJ2-2; 12 bases are shared with TRBD2. Germline CDR1 is KGHDR and CDR2 is SFDVKD. V shed 0 bases, J shed 7 bases, and the junction held 11 bases outside the gene matches. The CDR3 is 19 residues long. CDR3 nucleotide sequence: TGTGCCACCAGTGATTTGCCAACGAGACTAGCGGGAGATAGCGGGGAGCTGTTTTTT. Amino acids: CATSDLPTRLAGDSGELFF.

V gene TRBV5-3 combines with J gene TRBJ2-7; 8 positions agree with TRBD2. TRBV5-3 is an ORF for which the function is uncertain. V dropped 10 bases and J dropped 2; count of bases not matched to a gene: 20. The CDR3 covers 17 residues. CDR3 in amino acids: CAPGRDTGPLKTYEQYV. CDR3 coding DNA: TGTGCCCCCGGGAGGGACACCGGGCCCTTAAAGACCTACGAGCAGTACGTC.

This rearrangement joins TRBV9 to TRBJ2-2; TRBD1 aligns across 9 bases. After removal of 4 bases from V and 7 bases from J, the junction contained 8 bases not matched to a gene. The CDR3 loop spans 15 amino acids. CDR1 and CDR2 from the germline V gene are SGDLS and YYNGEE. CDR3 amino acids: CASSPQTGGGGELFF. DNA of the CDR3: TGTGCCAGCAGCCCGCAGACAGGGGGAGGCGGGGAGCTGTTTTTT.

The chain combines TRBV18 with TRBJ2-2; the D gene is possibly TRBD1 (6 bases). The CDR3 is made up of 15 amino acids. Looked up from germline, CDR1 is KGHSH and CDR2 is LQKENI. Trimming left V 3 bases short and J 2 bases short, with 10 bases between. This chain's CDR3 is CASSPTGLNTGELFF. CDR3 DNA sequence: TGTGCCAGCTCACCGACAGGACTTAACACCGGGGAGCTGTTTTTT.

The chain uses TRBV19 and TRBJ2-2; 9 positions agree with TRBD2. This CDR3 spans 19 amino acids. Trimming cost V 3 bases and J 1 base; bases outside gene matches: 12. The germline V gene has CDR1 LNHDA and CDR2 SQIVND (reference sequence). The CDR3 DNA follows: TGTGCCAGTAGTATGGGGTGGCTAGCGGGAACCCTGAACACCGGGGAGCTGTTTTTT. Its protein is CASSMGWLAGTLNTGELFF. The full variable domain, its missing parts supplied by reference TRBV19 and TRBJ2-2, is DGGITQSPKYLFRKEGQNVTLSCEQNLNHDAMYWYRQDPGQGLRLIYYSQIVNDFQKGDIAEGYSVSREKKESFPLTVTSAQKNPTAFYLCASSMGWLAGTLNTGELFFGEGSRLTVL.

V and J are TRBV7-6 and TRBJ2-1; 9 nucleotides line up with TRBD1. The CDR3 totals 16 residues. V lost 5 bases to trimming and J lost 1 base; unmatched junction nucleotides: 6. Germline lookup yields CDR1 SGHVS and CDR2 FNYEAQ. The chain's CDR3 is CASSTDRGISYNEQFF. The CDR3 DNA sequence: TGTGCCAGCAGCACCGACAGGGGGATATCCTACAATGAGCAGTTCTTC.

The rearrangement uses TRBV24-1 and TRBJ2-7; 13 bases map to TRBD2. Germline V gene sequence: CDR1 KGHDR, CDR2 SFDVKD. The CDR3 totals 19 residues. V shed 2 bases and J 3 bases; nucleotides not matched to a gene: 12. The CDR3 DNA sequence: TGTGCCACCAGTGATTACCCCAGGACTAGCGGGGGCCCCAACTACGAGCAGTACTTC. This sequence encodes CATSDYPRTSGGPNYEQYF.

The chain's CDR3 is CASSQEWAGPRREQYF. CDR3 DNA sequence: TGCGCCAGCAGCCAAGAGTGGGCGGGACCAAGACGGGAGCAGTACTTC. V and J are TRBV4-3 and TRBJ2-7; weak D call: TRBD2 (6 bases). The length of the CDR3 is 16 residues. Germline values: CDR1 LGHNA, CDR2 YSLEER. With 0 bases removed from V and 7 bases from J, the gap between germline ends came to 19 bases.

The chain combines TRBV11-3 with TRBJ2-2; tentatively, D is TRBD2 (5 bases). The CDR3 contains 15 residues. The V gene lost 4 bases and the J gene lost 4 bases, with 13 bases spanning the gap. CDR1 is SGHNT and CDR2 is YENEEA in the germline V gene. The chain's CDR3 is CASSSRAWGTGELFF. The CDR3 nucleotides read TGTGCCAGCAGCTCGAGGGCGTGGGGCACCGGGGAGCTGTTTTTT.

J is TRBJ2-5 and V is TRBV10-3, with D possibly matching TRBD1 (5 bases). Germline V CDR1 and CDR2: ENHRY, SYGVKD. Trimming pared 7 bases from V and 5 bases from J, leaving 11 bases between. The CDR3 loop spans 12 amino acids. CDR3 sequence: CAINQGGETQYF. The CDR3 nucleotides are TGTGCCATCAACCAGGGTGGGGAGACCCAGTACTTC.

The J gene is TRBJ2-6, the V gene TRBV19; 9 bases map to TRBD1. Germline trimming cut 6 bases from V and 3 bases from J; bases unmatched to any gene: 6. Germline CDR1 LNHDA, CDR2 SQIVND (reference sequence). This CDR3 has 16 amino acids. The DNA of the CDR3 is TGTGCCAGTAGCGCGGACAGGGGTGGTGGGGCCAACGTCCTGACTTTC. As protein: CASSADRGGGANVLTF.

This clone was observed a single time. The rearrangement links TRBV11-3 to TRBJ2-5; the D gene is possibly TRBD2 (5 bases). The CDR3 consists of 13 residues. The ends were cut back, 5 bases at V and 9 bases at J, with 16 bases in the middle. CDR1 SGHNT and CDR2 YENEEA come from the germline V gene. The CDR3 DNA is TGTGCCAGCAGCCCGGGCGTGGTCGGGGCCCAGTACTTC. Protein: CASSPGVVGAQYF.

This clone is a singleton in its sample. The chain links TRBV19 to TRBJ2-2, with 7 bases identical to TRBD1. The V gene's germline CDR1 is LNHDA and CDR2 SQIVND (reference sequence). This CDR3 contains 16 residues. The V segment lost 1 base and the J segment 6 bases; nucleotides outside the gene matches: 8. The CDR3 here is CASSIGTGGGPGELFF. The CDR3, as DNA: TGTGCCAGTAGTATAGGGACAGGCGGAGGCCCCGGGGAGCTGTTTTTT.